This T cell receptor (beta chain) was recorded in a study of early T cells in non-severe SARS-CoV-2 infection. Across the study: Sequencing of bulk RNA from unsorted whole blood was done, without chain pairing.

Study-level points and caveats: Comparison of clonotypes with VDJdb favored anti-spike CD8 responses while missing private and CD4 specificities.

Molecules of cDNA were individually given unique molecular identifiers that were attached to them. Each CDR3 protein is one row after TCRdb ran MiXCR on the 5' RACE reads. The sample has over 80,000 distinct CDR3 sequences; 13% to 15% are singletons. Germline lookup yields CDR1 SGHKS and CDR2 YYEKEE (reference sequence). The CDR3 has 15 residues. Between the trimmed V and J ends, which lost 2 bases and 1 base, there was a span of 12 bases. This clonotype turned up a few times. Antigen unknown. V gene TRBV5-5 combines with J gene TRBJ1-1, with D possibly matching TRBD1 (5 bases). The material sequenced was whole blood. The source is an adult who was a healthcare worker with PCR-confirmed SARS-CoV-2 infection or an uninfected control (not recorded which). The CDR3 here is CASSLRGAENTEAFF. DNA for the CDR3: TGTGCCAGCAGCTTACGTGGGGCGGAGAACACTGAAGCTTTCTTT.